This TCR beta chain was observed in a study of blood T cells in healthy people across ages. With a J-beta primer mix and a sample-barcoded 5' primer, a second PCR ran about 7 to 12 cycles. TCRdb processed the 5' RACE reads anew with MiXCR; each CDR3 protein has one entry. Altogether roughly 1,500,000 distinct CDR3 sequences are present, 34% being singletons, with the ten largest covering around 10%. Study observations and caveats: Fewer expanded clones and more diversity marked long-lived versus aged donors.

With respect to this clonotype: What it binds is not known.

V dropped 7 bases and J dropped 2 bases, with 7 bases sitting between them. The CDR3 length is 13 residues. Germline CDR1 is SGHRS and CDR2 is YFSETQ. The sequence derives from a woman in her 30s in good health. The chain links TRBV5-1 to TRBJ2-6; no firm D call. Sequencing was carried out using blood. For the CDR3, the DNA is TGCGCCAGCGCCATCCCTGGGGCCAACGTCCTGACTTTC. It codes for CASAIPGANVLTF.